What follows are 13 T cell receptor beta chains derived from one specimen sequenced in a study of cytomegalovirus exposure and HLA in healthy donors. PCR amplification relied on 60 Vbeta primers (plus 13 Jbeta primers). Sequencing used immunoSEQ multiplex PCR; TCRdb keeps in-frame clones, though not all of them. The sample includes fewer than 200,000 clones, around 78% of them seen just once. The sequencing sample was made of PBMCs. All receptors derive from a woman aged 25 to 39 in good health and CMV-seropositive.

This clone was observed a few times. The chain couples TRBV30 to TRBJ2-2; 8 bases agree with TRBD2. Trimming removed 0 bases from V and 8 bases from J; junction bases left unmatched: 5. The CDR3 contains 14 residues. CDR1 and CDR2 from the germline V gene are GTSNPN and SVGIG (reference sequence). The CDR3 here is CAWSVFGRGGELFF. In DNA form, the CDR3 reads TGTGCCTGGAGTGTATTCGGGAGGGGGGGGGAGCTGTTTTTT.

The rearrangement joins TRBV11-1 to TRBJ1-6; D perhaps matches TRBD1 (5 bases). In germline, CDR1 is SGHAT, CDR2 FQDESV (reference sequence). CDR3 length: 14 residues. V was shortened by 3 bases and J by 10 bases, with 13 bases between the two germline ends. CDR3 protein: CASSLKGALSPLHF. Written as DNA, the CDR3 is TGTGCCAGCAGCTTGAAAGGGGCATTGTCACCCCTCCACTTT.

The chain carries TRBV28 and TRBJ1-5; perhaps TRBD1 as D (6 bases). This CDR3 has 20 residues. V was cut by 6 bases and J by 1 base, with 28 bases left in between. Germline V lookup: CDR1 MDHEN, CDR2 SYDVKM. The CDR3 DNA follows: TGTGCCAGCAGCCCCAGGTGGCGGGGGCGGATATCGACAAGCAATCAGCCCCAGCATTTT. It codes for CASSPRWRGRISTSNQPQHF.

This rearrangement joins TRBV9 to TRBJ2-2; TRBD1 matches 7 bases. With 0 bases clipped from V and 1 base from J, the junction kept 3 bases outside the gene matches. The CDR3 contains 16 residues. Germline values: CDR1 SGDLS, CDR2 YYNGEE. The CDR3 nucleotides read TGTGCCAGCAGCGTAGGGTACAGGGGGAACACCGGGGAGCTGTTTTTT. This translates into CASSVGYRGNTGELFF.

The rearrangement joins TRBV5-1 to TRBJ1-2, with TRBD1 as a possible D gene (6 bases). CDR3 size: 13 residues. CDR1 is SGHRS and CDR2 is YFSETQ in the germline V gene. V was cut by 0 bases and J by 8 bases, with 11 bases left in between. CDR3 residues: CASSLAAGEGYTF. The CDR3 DNA follows: TGCGCCAGCAGCTTGGCGGCAGGGGAAGGCTACACCTTC.

The chain uses TRBV28 and TRBJ1-3; D is unresolved. The CDR3 covers 15 residues. Trimming removed 5 bases from V and 0 bases from J, with 11 bases in between. CDR1 MDHEN and CDR2 SYDVKM come from the germline V gene. The CDR3 sequence: CASSVQPFSGNTIYF. CDR3 DNA: TGTGCCAGCAGTGTACAGCCTTTCTCTGGAAACACCATATATTTT.

The chain carries TRBV4-3 and TRBJ2-7; D is possibly TRBD1 (6 bases). CDR1 and CDR2 from the germline V gene are LGHNA and YSLEER. The V and J ends lost 1 base and 3 bases respectively, with 16 bases between them. This CDR3 is 16 amino acids long. CDR3 bases: TGCGCCAGCAGCCAAGGAATGGACAGCCATTACTACGAGCAGTACTTC. This encodes CASSQGMDSHYYEQYF.

The rearrangement joins TRBV6-5 to TRBJ2-5; D may be TRBD2 (7 bases). V was trimmed by 0 bases and J by 7 bases, leaving 18 bases between them. In germline, CDR1 is MNHEY, CDR2 SVGAGI. The CDR3 extends over 16 amino acids. The CDR3 nucleotides are TGTGCCAGCAGTTACTCGCAGGGGACTAAAGCAGGGACCCAGTACTTC. This gives the protein CASSYSQGTKAGTQYF.

This clone appeared once. V gene TRBV4-3 combines with J gene TRBJ2-5; 15 nucleotides align to TRBD2. The assigned J gene may be wrong: the sequence end matches TRBJ2-7 better. This CDR3 has 18 residues. From germline, CDR1 is LGHNA and CDR2 YSLEER. The CDR3 reads CASSPGLAGGPNSYEQYF. The DNA of the CDR3 is TGCGCCAGCAGCCCCGGACTAGCGGGAGGGCCGAATTCCTACGAGCAGTACTTC.

The gene calls are TRBV30 and TRBJ1-6, with TRBD1 as a possible D gene (6 bases). The CDR3 is 17 amino acids. Per the germline V gene, CDR1 is GTSNPN and CDR2 is SVGIG (reference sequence). V dropped 0 bases and J dropped 2 bases, with 14 bases sitting between them. The CDR3 loop is CAWSVQGRAAYNSPLHF. In nucleotides, the CDR3 is TGTGCCTGGAGTGTACAGGGCAGGGCCGCCTATAATTCACCCCTCCACTTT.

This clone appeared a single time. The rearrangement uses TRBV30 and TRBJ2-1; 14 positions agree with TRBD2. Trimming cost V 2 bases and J 5 bases; bases outside gene matches: 5. The germline V gene encodes CDR1 GTSNPN and CDR2 SVGIG (reference sequence). This CDR3 region has 16 residues. CDR3 in amino acids: CAWSQRLAGGNNEQFF. CDR3 in DNA: TGTGCCTGGAGTCAGAGACTAGCGGGAGGGAACAATGAGCAGTTCTTC.

CDR3 nucleotides: TGTGCCAGCAGCCTCACGGGGGACATTCAGTACTTC. This gives the protein CASSLTGDIQYF. The chain joins TRBV11-2 to TRBJ2-4, with a weak D call TRBD2 (6 bases). This CDR3 comprises 12 residues. Germline CDR1 is SGHAT and CDR2 is FQNNGV. The V end lost 5 bases, the J end lost 8 bases, and 10 bases lay between the germline ends.

This clone was recorded only once. J is TRBJ2-1 and V is TRBV6-1, with TRBD1 identical over 7 bases. Germline V CDR1 and CDR2: MNHNS, SASEGT. Trimming cost V 2 bases and J 4 bases; bases outside gene matches: 5. This CDR3 has 15 amino acids. The DNA of the CDR3 is TGTGCCAGCAGTGAACGGCAGGGGGATTACAATGAGCAGTTCTTC. It translates to CASSERQGDYNEQFF.